These 9 T cell receptor beta chains share one sample of origin, sequenced in a study of T cells in Graves' hyperthyroidism and ophthalmopathy. Amplification targeted TCR beta CDR3 regions from RNA transcripts. Primed by the HTBI set, a first-round RT-PCR was run on the TCR CDR3. A single record per CDR3 protein comes from TCRdb applying MiXCR to the multiplex PCR reads. This sample has 300,000 to 450,000 distinct CDR3 sequences, with approximately 13% found just once. The specimen was blood. All receptors come from a man aged 25-45 years with Graves' hyperthyroidism that later progressed to Graves' ophthalmopathy.

This clonotype was observed many times. The gene calls are TRBV7-2 and TRBJ2-7, with 10 bases lining up with TRBD2. Germline V gene lookup returns CDR1 SGHTA and CDR2 FQGNSA. This CDR3 region has 16 residues. After removal of 7 bases from V and 7 bases from J, the junction contained 16 bases not matched to a gene. Here the CDR3 reads CASTENWGLASGEQYF. DNA of the CDR3: TGTGCCAGCACCGAAAATTGGGGACTAGCGTCTGGGGAGCAGTACTTC. The whole variable domain, filled in from reference TRBV7-2 and TRBJ2-7, reads GAGVSQSPSNKVTEKGKDVELRCDPISGHTALYWYRQSLGQGLEFLIYFQGNSAPDKSGLPSDRFSAERTGGSVSTLTIQRTQQEDSAVYLCASTENWGLASGEQYFGPGTRLTVT.

This chain uses TRBV11-3 with TRBJ2-1; no firm D call. V dropped 5 bases and J dropped 4 bases, with 9 bases sitting between them. CDR1 and CDR2 from the germline V gene are SGHNT and YENEEA. This CDR3 is 13 amino acids long. CDR3 sequence: CASSLPRYNEQFF. The CDR3 coding sequence is TGTGCCAGCAGCCTCCCTAGATACAATGAGCAGTTCTTC. Full variable domain (outside the CDR3, taken from reference TRBV11-3 and TRBJ2-1): EAGVVQSPRYKIIEKKQPVAFWCNPISGHNTLYWYLQNLGQGPELLIRYENEEAVDDSQLPKDRFSAERLKGVDSTLKIQPAELGDSAVYLCASSLPRYNEQFFGPGTRLTVL.

This clonotype occurred many times. The rearrangement joins TRBV6-1 to TRBJ1-1; 7 nucleotides line up with TRBD1. CDR3 size: 13 residues. V shed 9 bases, J shed 3 bases, and the junction held 7 bases outside the gene matches. CDR1 MNHNS and CDR2 SASEGT come from the germline V gene. CDR3 loop: CASKPGQYTEAFF. CDR3 in DNA: TGTGCCAGTAAACCGGGACAGTACACTGAAGCTTTCTTT.

This clonotype was seen a handful of times. This rearrangement joins TRBV2 to TRBJ1-2; D unclear. The CDR3 totals 12 residues. V was clipped by 3 bases and J by 5 bases, with 7 bases between them. Germline CDR1 SNHLY, CDR2 FYNNEI. Here the CDR3 DNA reads TGTGCCAGCAGTGAGCAGCAGTATGGCTACACCTTC. This gives the protein CASSEQQYGYTF.

The chain uses TRBV7-2 and TRBJ2-1; no clear D gene. The V gene's germline CDR1 is SGHTA and CDR2 FQGNSA. This CDR3 comprises 13 residues. The germline V and J ends were trimmed by 5 bases and 10 bases, with 15 bases remaining between them. This CDR3 is CASSQEVMNEQFF. CDR3 DNA: TGTGCCAGCAGCCAAGAGGTCATGAACGAGCAGTTCTTC.

This clonotype was detected ten times or more. The chain carries TRBV28 and TRBJ1-5; TRBD1 is a possible D gene (5 bases). Germline V gene lookup returns CDR1 MDHEN and CDR2 SYDVKM. The CDR3 covers 16 residues. V dropped 4 bases and J dropped 3 bases, with 16 bases sitting between them. The CDR3 DNA reads TGTGCCAGCAGTTCCCCGGCCGGGGCGCTCAATCAGCCCCAGCATTTT. Residues: CASSSPAGALNQPQHF. The full variable domain, completed using reference TRBV28 and TRBJ1-5, is DVKVTQSSRYLVKRTGEKVFLECVQDMDHENMFWYRQDPGLGLRLIYFSYDVKMKEKGDIPEGYSVSREKKERFSLILESASTNQTSMYLCASSSPAGALNQPQHFGDGTRLSIL.

This clonotype was found many times. V gene TRBV2 combines with J gene TRBJ1-5; no clear D gene. Germline V gene data show CDR1 as SNHLY and CDR2 as FYNNEI. V lost 0 bases and J lost 7, with 16 bases in between. There are 16 residues in the CDR3. CDR3 loop: CASSEALGVAGQPQHF. Here the CDR3 DNA reads TGTGCCAGCAGTGAAGCGCTTGGGGTGGCCGGGCAGCCCCAGCATTTT.

This chain uses TRBV4-1 with TRBJ2-5; no reliable D call. Germline loops: CDR1 MGHRA, CDR2 YSYEKL. The V gene lost 0 bases and the J gene lost 5 bases, with 10 bases spanning the gap. This CDR3 region has 14 residues. CDR3 in amino acids: CASSQDSLRETQYF. The DNA of the CDR3 is TGCGCCAGCAGCCAAGATAGCCTACGGGAGACCCAGTACTTC.

This clonotype was observed at least ten times. V and J are TRBV7-9 and TRBJ2-7; 9 bases line up with TRBD2. CDR3 length: 15 amino acids. Germline loops: CDR1 SEHNR, CDR2 FQNEAQ (reference sequence). The trim removed 1 base at V and 4 bases at J, leaving 5 bases unmatched. The CDR3 nucleotides read TGTGCCAGCAGCTTAGGCGGGGGGGCAGGTTACGAGCAGTACTTC. Translating gives CASSLGGGAGYEQYF.